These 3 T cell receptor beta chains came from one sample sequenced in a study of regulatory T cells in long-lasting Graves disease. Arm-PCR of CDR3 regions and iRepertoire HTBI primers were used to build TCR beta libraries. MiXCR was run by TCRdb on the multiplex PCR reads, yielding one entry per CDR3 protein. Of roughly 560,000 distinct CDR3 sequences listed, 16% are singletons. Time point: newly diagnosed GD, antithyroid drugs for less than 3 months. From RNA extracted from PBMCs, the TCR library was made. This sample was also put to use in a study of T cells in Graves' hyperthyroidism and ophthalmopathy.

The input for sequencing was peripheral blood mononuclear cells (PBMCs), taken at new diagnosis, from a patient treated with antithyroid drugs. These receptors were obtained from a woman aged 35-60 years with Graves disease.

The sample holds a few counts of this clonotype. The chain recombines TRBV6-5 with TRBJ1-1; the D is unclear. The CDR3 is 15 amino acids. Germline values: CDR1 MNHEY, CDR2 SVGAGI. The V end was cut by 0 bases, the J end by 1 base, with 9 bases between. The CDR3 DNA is TGTGCCAGCAGTTACTCCTTCATAAAGAACACTGAAGCTTTCTTT. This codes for CASSYSFIKNTEAFF.

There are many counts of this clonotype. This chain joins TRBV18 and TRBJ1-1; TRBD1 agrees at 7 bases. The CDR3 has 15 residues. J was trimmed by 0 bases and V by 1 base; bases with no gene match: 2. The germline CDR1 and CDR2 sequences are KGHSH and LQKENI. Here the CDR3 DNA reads TGTGCCAGCTCACCACTGGGGACAGTGAACACTGAAGCTTTCTTT. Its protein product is CASSPLGTVNTEAFF.

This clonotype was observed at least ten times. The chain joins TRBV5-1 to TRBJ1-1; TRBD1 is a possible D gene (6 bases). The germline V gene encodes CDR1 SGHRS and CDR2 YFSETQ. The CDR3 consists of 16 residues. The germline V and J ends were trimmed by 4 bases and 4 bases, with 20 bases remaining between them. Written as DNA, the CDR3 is TGCGCCAGCAGCACCATAATCTCCAGGGGCACCACTGAAGCTTTCTTT. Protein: CASSTIISRGTTEAFF. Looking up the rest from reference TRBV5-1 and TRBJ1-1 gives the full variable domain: KAGVTQTPRYLIKTRGQQVTLSCSPISGHRSVSWYQQTPGQGLQFLFEYFSETQRNKGNFPGRFSGRQFSNSRSEMNVSTLELGDSALYLCASSTIISRGTTEAFFGQGTRLTVV.